This T cell receptor (beta chain) emerged from a study of technical replicates of blood from a few donors. Assay: immunoSEQ multiplex PCR; the TCRdb copy retains only in-frame clones and omits some. The data show 75,000 to 100,000 clones, 94% seen once. This CDR3 comprises 18 residues. Germline assignment: CDR1 ENHRY and CDR2 SYGVKD. Trimming shortened V by 2 bases and J by 0 bases, and 17 bases separated the two germline ends. The TCR comes from a human donor in good health. Sequenced material: T cells isolated from PBMCs. The chain recombines TRBV10-3 with TRBJ1-5, with D possibly being TRBD1 (5 bases). CDR3 nucleotides: TGTGCCATCAGTGAGGGGGCAGGCTCCGCTTATAGCAATCAGCCCCAGCATTTT. This sequence encodes CAISEGAGSAYSNQPQHF.